This T cell receptor beta chain was sequenced for a study of long-term antiretroviral therapy in people with HIV (dated by TCRdb to the early 2020s). As for the study more broadly: The earliest samples were collected roughly a decade before the 2015 WHO recommendation for immediate ART, at a time when ART was usually postponed until CD4 counts fell. Whether ART initiation and durable HIV suppression were associated with changes in peripheral blood TRB repertoire composition and diversity was tested in a retrospective serial study. The cohort contributed 150 to 200 cryopreserved PBMC samples from around 33 adults with confirmed HIV infection, collected serially over a mean of approximately 6 years (range 1-12). Among the approximately 32 participants with HIV, eleven were female. Test extractions of a monoclonal T-cell line alongside a few dozen polyclonal samples showed no cross-contamination during QIAcube processing.

A remark on this clone: There is no known antigen for this receptor. There are no base qualities to consult, and no much larger clone falls within one base.

Study-level results and caveats: No data were available on ART adherence, viral resistance or therapy changes, limiting inferences about post-ART repertoire changes. Expanded TRB clones identified before ART initiation dominated the repertoire across all time points, though the dominance fluctuated and decreased in many PLHIV after ART. ART initiation was associated with a significant increase in TRB diversity, but diversity stayed significantly below transplant donor controls even after long-term ART. Because pre-ART samples had limited cell numbers, unsorted PBMC were profiled rather than sorted CD4+ and CD8+ T cells. The samples were dated from 2004 to 2017, and the ART regimens that were used may be less effective than current ART regimens. Narrower CDR3 length ranges were observed in HIV repertoires than in controls, and an antigen-experienced repertoire with only a slight naive shift after ART was suggested by the network structure. Because PBMC availability was limited, only the TCR beta chain was sequenced, with no alpha chain pairing.

The immunoSEQ hsTCRB v3.0 assay was used at survey level resolution to sequence the TRB variable region. TRB sequencing targeted a depth of roughly 35,000-55,000 T-cell genomes per sample. Pooled TRB libraries were sequenced on an Illumina MiSeq with a v3 150-cycle kit. The paper's data handling went like this. Repertoire analysis ran in R within a reproducible Nextflow workflow covering QC, data transformation and analysis. Custom analyses were implemented in LymphoSeq2, an R package for AIRR-Seq data exploration. A handful of samples that yielded fewer than 5000 total TRB sequences were excluded, so that under 200 HIV repertoires were analyzed. Among the 180 to 200 retained HIV repertoires, 55 to 60 were collected before ART initiation and approximately 130 after ART initiation. Repertoires were downsampled to 5000 TRB nucleotide sequences, with summary statistics averaged over 100 downsampling iterations. Only TRB sequences with CDR3 regions of at least seven amino acids were retained for analysis. Diversity was measured with a Shannon entropy-derived clonality score and the Gini coefficient. Repertoire networks linked the top 5000 CDR3 amino acid sequences whenever two sequences differed by an edit distance of one. GLIPH2 predicted antigen specificity groups and MHC restriction for TRB CDR3 amino acid sequences. Known CMV, EBV, HIV or tissue antigen associations were flagged by matching CDR3 amino acid sequences against VDJdb and McPAS-TCR. Pre-ART, post-ART and control groups were compared with Wilcoxon signed-rank tests and Holm-Bonferroni correction. TCRdb carries this immuneACCESS record with in-frame sequences only. Its versions omit some clonotypes, under half of them owing to an unresolved V gene in the studies checked, with the rest unexplained. From that table come the V and J calls and clone size; the DNA was used to work out D and trimming. This sample comprises about 14,000 clones, roughly 90% of them detected only once. Of the sample, around 10% falls within the top ten clones.

Participants were included only if at least one PBMC sample before ART initiation and at least two post-ART samples were available. Treatment was received in the United States of America by all participants with HIV. Before DNA extraction, cryopreserved samples containing roughly 1-10 million PBMC were thawed and washed. At the time of the earliest PBMC sample, participants with HIV were aged between about 20 and 60 years. PBMC samples were contributed by each participant from 1-4 timepoints before ART initiation and 2-8 timepoints after ART initiation, with a median of 7 samples. For every participant, serial HIV viral load, CD4+ T-cell count, ART history and demographic data were obtained. Using a Qiagen kit on a QIAcube, genomic DNA was extracted from unsorted PBMC, with samples processed in batches of 12. From the cysteine up to the phenylalanine, the CDR3 has a length of 9 residues. The sequence is cut down to CDR3 DNA, 27 bases in frame from base 1. Reading the germline V gene (reference sequence) gives CDR1 SEHNR and CDR2 FQNEAQ. The trim is 8 bases for V and 6 bases for J, with a gap of 2 bases between the germline ends.

The clonotype originates from a man aged 35-49 years with HIV. The sequences come from unsorted PBMCs, collected 6.2 years after starting antiretroviral therapy. The sequence links TRBV7-9 to TRBJ2-1; confidence is insufficient to name the D gene. Here the CDR3 is given as CASPNEQFF. The nucleotide sequence reads as follows: TGTGCCAGCCCCAATGAGCAGTTCTTC.